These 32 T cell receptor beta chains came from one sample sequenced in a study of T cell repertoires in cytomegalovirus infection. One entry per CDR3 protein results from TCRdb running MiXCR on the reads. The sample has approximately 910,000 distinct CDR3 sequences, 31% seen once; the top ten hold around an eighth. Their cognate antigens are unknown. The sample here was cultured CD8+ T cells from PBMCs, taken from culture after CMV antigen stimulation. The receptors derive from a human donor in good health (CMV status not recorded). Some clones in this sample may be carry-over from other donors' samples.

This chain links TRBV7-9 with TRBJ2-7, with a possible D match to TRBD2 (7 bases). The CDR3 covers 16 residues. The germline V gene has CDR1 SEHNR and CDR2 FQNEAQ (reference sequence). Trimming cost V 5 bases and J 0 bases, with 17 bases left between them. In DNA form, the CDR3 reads TGTGCCAGCAGCCCCGAGGGGGGGATGAGCTCCTACGAGCAGTACGTC. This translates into CASSPEGGMSSYEQYV.

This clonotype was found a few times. The CDR3 DNA is TGTGCCAGCAGCTCTCGTTTAGCGGGGAAAGAAGAGACCCAGTACTTC. Protein product: CASSSRLAGKEETQYF. J is TRBJ2-5 and V is TRBV7-6; 8 bases fit TRBD2. This CDR3 contains 16 residues. Germline V gene data show CDR1 as SGHVS and CDR2 as FNYEAQ. The trim removed 4 bases at V and 3 bases at J, leaving 10 bases unmatched. Filled out from reference TRBV7-6 and TRBJ2-5, the complete variable domain reads GAGVSQSPRYKVTKRGQDVALRCDPISGHVSLYWYRQALGQGPEFLTYFNYEAQQDKSGLPNDRFSAERPEGSISTLTIQRTEQRDSAMYRCASSSRLAGKEETQYFGPGTRLLVL.

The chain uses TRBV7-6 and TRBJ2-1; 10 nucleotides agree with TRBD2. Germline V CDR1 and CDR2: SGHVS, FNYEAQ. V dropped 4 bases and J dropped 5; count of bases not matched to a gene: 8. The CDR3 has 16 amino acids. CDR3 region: CASSSSLAGENNEQFF. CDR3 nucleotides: TGTGCCAGCAGCTCCTCCCTAGCGGGGGAAAACAATGAGCAGTTCTTC.

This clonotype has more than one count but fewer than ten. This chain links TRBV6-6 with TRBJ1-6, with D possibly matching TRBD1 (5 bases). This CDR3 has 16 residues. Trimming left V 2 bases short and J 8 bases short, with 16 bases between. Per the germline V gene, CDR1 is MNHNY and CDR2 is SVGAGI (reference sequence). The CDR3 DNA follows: TGTGCCAGCAGTTACCTTCTTAATCAGGGCGATTCACCCCTCCACTTT. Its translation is CASSYLLNQGDSPLHF.

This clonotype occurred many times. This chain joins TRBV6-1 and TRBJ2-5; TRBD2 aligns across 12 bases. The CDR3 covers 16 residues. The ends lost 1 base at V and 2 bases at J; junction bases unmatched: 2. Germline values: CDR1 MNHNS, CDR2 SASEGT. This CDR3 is CASSEGLAGDQETQYF. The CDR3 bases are TGTGCCAGCAGTGAAGGACTAGCGGGGGATCAAGAGACCCAGTACTTC.

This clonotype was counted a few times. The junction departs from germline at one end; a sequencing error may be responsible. The chain's CDR3 is CASTPLAGSFHEQFF. The DNA of the CDR3 is TGTGCCAGCACCCCGCTAGCGGGGTCCTTCCATGAGCAGTTCTTC. The chain has TRBV4-1 and TRBJ2-1; 9 positions match TRBD2. The CDR3 has 15 residues. CDR1 and CDR2 from the germline V gene are MGHRA and YSYEKL.

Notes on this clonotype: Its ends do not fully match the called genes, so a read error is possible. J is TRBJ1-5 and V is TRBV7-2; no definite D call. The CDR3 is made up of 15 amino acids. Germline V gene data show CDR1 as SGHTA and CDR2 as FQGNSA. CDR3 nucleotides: TGTGACAGCAGCTTATTAGGGTTCGACAATCAGCCCCAGCATTTT. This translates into CDSSLLGFDNQPQHF.

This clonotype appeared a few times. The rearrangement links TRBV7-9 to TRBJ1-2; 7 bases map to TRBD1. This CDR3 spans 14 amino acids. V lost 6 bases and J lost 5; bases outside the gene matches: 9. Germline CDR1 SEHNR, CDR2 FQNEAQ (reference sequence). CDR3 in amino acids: CASSQLTGEYGYTF. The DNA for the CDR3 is TGTGCCAGCAGTCAGCTTACAGGGGAATATGGCTACACCTTC.

As DNA, the CDR3 is TGTGCCAGCAGCTTGGCCAGGGGATATAGCAATCAGCCCCAGCATTTT. The encoded protein is CASSLARGYSNQPQHF. The chain couples TRBV5-5 to TRBJ1-5; perhaps TRBD1 as D (6 bases). CDR1 and CDR2 (germline): SGHKS, YYEKEE (reference sequence). There are 16 residues in the CDR3. V lost 0 bases to trimming and J lost 0 bases, with 10 bases between them.

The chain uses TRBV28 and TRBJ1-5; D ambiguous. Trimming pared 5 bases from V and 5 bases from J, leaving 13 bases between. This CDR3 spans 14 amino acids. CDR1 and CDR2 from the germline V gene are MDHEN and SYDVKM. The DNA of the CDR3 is TGTGCCAGCAGTCCAGAAGCTAAGCATCAGCCCCAGCATTTT. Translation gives CASSPEAKHQPQHF.

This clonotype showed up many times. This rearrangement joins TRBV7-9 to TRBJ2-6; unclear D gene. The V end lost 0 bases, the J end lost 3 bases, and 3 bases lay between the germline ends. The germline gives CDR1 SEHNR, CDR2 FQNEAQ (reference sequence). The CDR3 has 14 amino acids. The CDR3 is CASSLAGGANVLTF. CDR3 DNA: TGTGCCAGCAGCTTAGCCGGTGGGGCCAACGTCCTGACTTTC.

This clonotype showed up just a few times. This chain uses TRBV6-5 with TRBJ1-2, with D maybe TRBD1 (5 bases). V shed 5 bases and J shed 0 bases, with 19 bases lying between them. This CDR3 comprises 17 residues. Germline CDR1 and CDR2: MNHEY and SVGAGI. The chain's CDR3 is CASSPQGYVRANYGYTF. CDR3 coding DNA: TGTGCCAGCAGTCCTCAGGGCTATGTCCGGGCTAACTATGGCTACACCTTC.

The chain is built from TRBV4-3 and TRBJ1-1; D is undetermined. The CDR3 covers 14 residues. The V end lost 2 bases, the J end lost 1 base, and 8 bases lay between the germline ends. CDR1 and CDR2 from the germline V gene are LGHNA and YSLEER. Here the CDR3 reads CASSQTAKNTEAFF. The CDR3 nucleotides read TGCGCCAGCAGCCAAACGGCCAAGAACACTGAAGCTTTCTTT.

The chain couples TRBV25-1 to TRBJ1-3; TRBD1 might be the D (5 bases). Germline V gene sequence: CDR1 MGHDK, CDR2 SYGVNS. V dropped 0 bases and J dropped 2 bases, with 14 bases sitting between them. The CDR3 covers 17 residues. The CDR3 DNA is TGTGCCAGCAGTGAATATTACGTGGACAAGACTGGAAACACCATATATTTT. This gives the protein CASSEYYVDKTGNTIYF. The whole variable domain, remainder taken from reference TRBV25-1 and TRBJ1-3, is EADIYQTPRYLVIGTGKKITLECSQTMGHDKMYWYQQDPGMELHLIHYSYGVNSTEKGDLSSESTVSRIRTEHFPLTLESARPSHTSQYLCASSEYYVDKTGNTIYFGEGSWLTVV.

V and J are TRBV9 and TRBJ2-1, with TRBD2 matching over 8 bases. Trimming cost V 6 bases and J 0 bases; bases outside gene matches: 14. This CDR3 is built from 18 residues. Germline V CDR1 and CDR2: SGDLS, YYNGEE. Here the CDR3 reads CASTRAGETAGSYNEQFF. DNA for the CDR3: TGTGCCAGCACCCGAGCGGGGGAAACAGCAGGCTCCTACAATGAGCAGTTCTTC.

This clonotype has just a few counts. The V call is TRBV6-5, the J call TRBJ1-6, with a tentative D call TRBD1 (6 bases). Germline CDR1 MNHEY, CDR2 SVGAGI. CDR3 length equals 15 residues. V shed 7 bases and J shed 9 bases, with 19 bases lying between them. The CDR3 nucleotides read TGTGCCAGCACCGAAAAATGGGGGCTGCGTTCACCCCTCCACTTT. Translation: CASTEKWGLRSPLHF.

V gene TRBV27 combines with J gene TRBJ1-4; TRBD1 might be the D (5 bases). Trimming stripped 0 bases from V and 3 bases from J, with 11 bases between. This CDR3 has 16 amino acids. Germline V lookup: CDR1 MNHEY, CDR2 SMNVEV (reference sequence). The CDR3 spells CASSLSGDGPNEKLFF. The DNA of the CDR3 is TGTGCCAGCAGTTTATCCGGGGACGGCCCTAATGAAAAACTGTTTTTT.

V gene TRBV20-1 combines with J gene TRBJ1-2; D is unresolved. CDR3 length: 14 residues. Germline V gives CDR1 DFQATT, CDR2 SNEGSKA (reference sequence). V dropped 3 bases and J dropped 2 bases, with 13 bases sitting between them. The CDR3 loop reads CSASGEAINYGYTF. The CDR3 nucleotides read TGCAGTGCTAGTGGGGAGGCGATAAACTATGGCTACACCTTC.

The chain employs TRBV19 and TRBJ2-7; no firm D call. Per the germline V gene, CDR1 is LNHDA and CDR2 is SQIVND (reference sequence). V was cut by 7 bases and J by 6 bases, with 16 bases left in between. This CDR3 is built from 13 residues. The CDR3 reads CASTPSPPLEQYF. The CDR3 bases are TGTGCCAGTACCCCCTCCCCCCCCCTCGAGCAGTACTTC.

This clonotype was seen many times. The CDR3: CASSAGTGPLIGYNEQFF. In DNA form, the CDR3 reads TGTGCCAGCAGCGCCGGGACAGGGCCCCTCATTGGCTACAATGAGCAGTTCTTC. J is TRBJ2-1 and V is TRBV7-6; TRBD1 aligns across 9 bases. Germline CDR1 reads SGHVS; CDR2 reads FNYEAQ. CDR3 length: 18 amino acids. J gave up 3 bases and V 5 bases, and 14 bases lay outside the gene matches.

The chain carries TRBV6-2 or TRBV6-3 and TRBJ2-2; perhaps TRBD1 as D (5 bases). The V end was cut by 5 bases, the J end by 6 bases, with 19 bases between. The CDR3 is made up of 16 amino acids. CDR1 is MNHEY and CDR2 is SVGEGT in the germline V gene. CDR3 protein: CASSTASGLWAGELFF. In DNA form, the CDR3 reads TGTGCCAGCAGTACAGCATCAGGGCTCTGGGCCGGGGAGCTGTTTTTT.

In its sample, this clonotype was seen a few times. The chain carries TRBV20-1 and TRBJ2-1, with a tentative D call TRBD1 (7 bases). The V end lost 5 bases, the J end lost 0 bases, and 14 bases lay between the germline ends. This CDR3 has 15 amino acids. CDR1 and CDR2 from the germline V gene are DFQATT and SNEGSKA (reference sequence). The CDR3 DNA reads TGCAGTGCTGGAGGGGGCAGGAGCTCCTACAATGAGCAGTTCTTC. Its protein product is CSAGGGRSSYNEQFF.

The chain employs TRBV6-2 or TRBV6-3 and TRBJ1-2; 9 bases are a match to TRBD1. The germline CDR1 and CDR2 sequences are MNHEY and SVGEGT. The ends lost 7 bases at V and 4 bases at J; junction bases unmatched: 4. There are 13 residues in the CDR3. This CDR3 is CASTSDRGYGYTF. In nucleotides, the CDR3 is TGTGCCAGCACATCGGACAGGGGCTATGGCTACACCTTC.

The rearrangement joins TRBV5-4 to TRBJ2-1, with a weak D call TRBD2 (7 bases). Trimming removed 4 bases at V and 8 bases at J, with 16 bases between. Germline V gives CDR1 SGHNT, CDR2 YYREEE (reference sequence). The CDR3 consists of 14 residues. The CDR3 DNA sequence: TGTGCCAGCAGCGTAGGGGGGGGCAACGATGAGCAGTTCTTC. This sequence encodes CASSVGGGNDEQFF.

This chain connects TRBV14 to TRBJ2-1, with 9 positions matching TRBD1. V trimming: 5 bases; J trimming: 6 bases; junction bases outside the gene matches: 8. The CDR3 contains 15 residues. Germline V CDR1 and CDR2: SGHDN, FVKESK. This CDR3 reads CASSLRDREFNEQFF. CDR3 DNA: TGTGCCAGCAGCTTACGGGACAGGGAATTCAATGAGCAGTTCTTC. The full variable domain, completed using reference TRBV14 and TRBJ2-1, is EAGVTQFPSHSVIEKGQTVTLRCDPISGHDNLYWYRRVMGKEIKFLLHFVKESKQDESGMPNNRFLAERTGGTYSTLKVQPAELEDSGVYFCASSLRDREFNEQFFGPGTRLTVL.

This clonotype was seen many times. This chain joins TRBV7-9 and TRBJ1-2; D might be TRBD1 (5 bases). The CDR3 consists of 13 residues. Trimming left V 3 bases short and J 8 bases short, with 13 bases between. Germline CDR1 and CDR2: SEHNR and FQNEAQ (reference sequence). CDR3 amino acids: CASSFGAAEGYTF. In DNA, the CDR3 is TGTGCCAGCAGCTTTGGGGCAGCTGAGGGCTACACCTTC.

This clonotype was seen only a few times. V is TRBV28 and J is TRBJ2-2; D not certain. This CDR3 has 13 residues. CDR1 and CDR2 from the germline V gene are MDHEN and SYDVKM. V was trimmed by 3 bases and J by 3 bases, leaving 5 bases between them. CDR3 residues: CASSFVDTGELFF. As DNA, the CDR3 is TGTGCCAGCAGTTTTGTGGACACCGGGGAGCTGTTTTTT.

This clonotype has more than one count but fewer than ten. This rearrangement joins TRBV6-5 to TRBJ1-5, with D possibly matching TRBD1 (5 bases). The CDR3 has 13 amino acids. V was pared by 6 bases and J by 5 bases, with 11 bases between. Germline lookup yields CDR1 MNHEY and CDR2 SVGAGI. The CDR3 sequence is CASSRQRYQPQHF. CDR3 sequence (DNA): TGTGCCAGCAGCCGACAGCGTTATCAGCCCCAGCATTTT.

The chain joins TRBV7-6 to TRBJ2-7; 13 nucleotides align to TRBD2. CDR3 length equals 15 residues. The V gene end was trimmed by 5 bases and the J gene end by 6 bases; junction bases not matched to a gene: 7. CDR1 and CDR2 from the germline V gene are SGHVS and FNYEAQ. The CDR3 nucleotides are TGTGCCAGCAGCCTCACTAGCGGGGGGGCGTCCGAGCAGTACTTC. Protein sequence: CASSLTSGGASEQYF. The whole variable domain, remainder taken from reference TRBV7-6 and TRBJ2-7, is GAGVSQSPRYKVTKRGQDVALRCDPISGHVSLYWYRQALGQGPEFLTYFNYEAQQDKSGLPNDRFSAERPEGSISTLTIQRTEQRDSAMYRCASSLTSGGASEQYFGPGTRLTVT.

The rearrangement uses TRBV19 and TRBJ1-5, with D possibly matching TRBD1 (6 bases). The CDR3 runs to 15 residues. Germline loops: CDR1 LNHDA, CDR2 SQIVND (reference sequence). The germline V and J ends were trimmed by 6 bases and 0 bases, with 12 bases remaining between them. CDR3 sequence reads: CASSGGYYSNQPQHF. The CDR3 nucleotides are TGTGCCAGTAGCGGGGGCTACTATAGCAATCAGCCCCAGCATTTT. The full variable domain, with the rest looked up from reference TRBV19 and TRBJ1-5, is DGGITQSPKYLFRKEGQNVTLSCEQNLNHDAMYWYRQDPGQGLRLIYYSQIVNDFQKGDIAEGYSVSREKKESFPLTVTSAQKNPTAFYLCASSGGYYSNQPQHFGDGTRLSIL.

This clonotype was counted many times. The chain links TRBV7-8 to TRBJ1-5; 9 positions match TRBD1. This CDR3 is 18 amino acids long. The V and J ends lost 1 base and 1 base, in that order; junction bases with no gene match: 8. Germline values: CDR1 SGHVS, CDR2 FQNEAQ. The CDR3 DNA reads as TGTGCCAGCAGCTTAGGAGACAGGGGGTTCTGGAGCAATCAGCCCCAGCATTTT. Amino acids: CASSLGDRGFWSNQPQHF.

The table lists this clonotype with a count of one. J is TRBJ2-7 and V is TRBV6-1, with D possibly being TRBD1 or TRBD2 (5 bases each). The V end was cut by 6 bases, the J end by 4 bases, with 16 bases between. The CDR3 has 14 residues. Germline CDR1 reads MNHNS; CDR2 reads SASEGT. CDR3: CASRPRDPFYEQYF. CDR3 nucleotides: TGTGCCAGCAGGCCCCGGGACCCCTTTTACGAGCAGTACTTC.